This entry lists 5 T cell receptor beta chains sequenced from one sample in a study of type 1 regulatory T cells. General study results and limits: Type 1 regulatory T cells had a more restricted TCR repertoire than non-type 1 regulatory T cells.

Which antigens these TCRs recognize remains unknown. TCRdb fed the reads into MiXCR, producing one record per CDR3 protein. The sample holds about 69,000 distinct CDR3 sequences; roughly 20% are singletons and the top ten take less than 10%. Sequences were obtained from cultured type 1 regulatory T (Tr1) cells, either the whole culture or a sorted fraction (not recorded which). The source is a human donor in good health.

The J gene is TRBJ2-1, the V gene TRBV28; no firm D call. The CDR3 sequence is 11 residues long. Germline V CDR1 and CDR2: MDHEN, SYDVKM. V was trimmed by 4 bases and J by 10 bases, leaving 8 bases between them. The DNA for the CDR3 is TGTGCCAGCAGTTCCCTTCCCGAGCAGTTCTTC. Amino acid sequence: CASSSLPEQFF. The complete variable domain, with remaining parts taken from reference TRBV28 and TRBJ2-1, reads DVKVTQSSRYLVKRTGEKVFLECVQDMDHENMFWYRQDPGLGLRLIYFSYDVKMKEKGDIPEGYSVSREKKERFSLILESASTNQTSMYLCASSSLPEQFFGPGTRLTVL.

This clonotype was seen a handful of times. The chain uses TRBV3-1 and TRBJ1-5, with D possibly matching TRBD1 (5 bases). The CDR3 is 15 amino acids. The germline V and J ends were trimmed by 4 bases and 6 bases, with 16 bases remaining between them. Per germline, CDR1 LGHDT and CDR2 YNNKEL (reference sequence). CDR3: CASSPYGGVGQPQHF. In nucleotides, the CDR3 is TGTGCCAGCAGCCCGTACGGGGGAGTTGGTCAGCCCCAGCATTTT.

The V gene is TRBV25-1, the J gene TRBJ1-1; 8 bases are shared with TRBD1. Losses at the gene ends were 7 bases for V and 5 bases for J; bases not matched to a gene: 6. CDR1 and CDR2 (germline): MGHDK, SYGVNS. CDR3 length: 13 amino acids. The CDR3 here is CASTTRGLTEAFF. CDR3 nucleotides: TGTGCCAGCACCACCAGGGGGCTGACTGAAGCTTTCTTT.

This clonotype was recorded a few times. The chain employs TRBV5-1 and TRBJ1-3, with 7 bases matching TRBD1. V lost 4 bases to trimming and J lost 0 bases; unmatched junction nucleotides: 7. The CDR3 contains 16 residues. The germline V gene encodes CDR1 SGHRS and CDR2 YFSETQ. The CDR3 here is CASSVGQTLSGNTIYF. DNA for the CDR3: TGCGCCAGCAGCGTGGGACAGACACTCTCTGGAAACACCATATATTTT.

This clonotype turned up a few times. V gene TRBV7-6 combines with J gene TRBJ2-7, with 7 bases lining up with TRBD2. This CDR3 spans 15 amino acids. CDR1 is SGHVS and CDR2 is FNYEAQ in the germline V gene. Unmatched junction bases numbered 11, after V lost 5 bases and J lost 4 bases. CDR3 sequence (DNA): TGTGCCAGCAGCCCCGAAGCGGGAATGGGATACGAGCAGTACTTC. It codes for CASSPEAGMGYEQYF.